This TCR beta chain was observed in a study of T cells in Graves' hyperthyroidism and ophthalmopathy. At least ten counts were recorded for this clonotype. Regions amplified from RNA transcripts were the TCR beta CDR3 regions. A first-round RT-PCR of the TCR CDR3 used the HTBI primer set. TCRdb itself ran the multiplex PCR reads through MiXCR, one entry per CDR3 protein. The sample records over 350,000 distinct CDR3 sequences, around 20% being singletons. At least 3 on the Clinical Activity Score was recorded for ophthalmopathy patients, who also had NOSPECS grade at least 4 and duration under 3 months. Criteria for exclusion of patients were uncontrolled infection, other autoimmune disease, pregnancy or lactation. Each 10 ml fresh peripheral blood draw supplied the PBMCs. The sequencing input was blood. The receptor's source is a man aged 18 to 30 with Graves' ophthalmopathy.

The CDR3 loop is CVTRQGPNTEAFF. The CDR3 DNA sequence: TGTGTCACGCGACAGGGGCCGAACACTGAAGCTTTCTTT. This chain connects TRBV2 to TRBJ1-1; TRBD1 matches at 8 bases. Germline-derived CDR1 and CDR2 are SNHLY and FYNNEI. This CDR3 contains 13 residues. The variable domain in full, with the rest retrieved from reference TRBV2 and TRBJ1-1, is EPEVTQTPSHQVTQMGQEVILRCVPISNHLYFYWYRQILGQKVEFLVSFYNNEISEKSEIFDDQFSVERPDGSNFTLKIRSTKLEDSAMYFCVTRQGPNTEAFFGQGTRLTVV.